This T cell receptor (beta chain) was identified during a study of blood T cell repertoires in COVID-19. V was trimmed by 2 bases and J by 7 bases, leaving 6 bases between them. The CDR3 extends over 12 amino acids. Authors' analysis steps: Amplification with reference gene primers provided the estimates of nucleated cell counts. Assay used: immunoSEQ multiplex PCR; TCRdb lists only in-frame clones, some missing. V and J calls and clone size follow that table, whereas D and trimming were derived from the DNA. The sample has 200,000 or so clones, roughly four fifths seen once. The sample was PBMCs or T cells enriched from blood (not recorded which). The rearrangement links TRBV12-3 or TRBV12-4 to TRBJ2-1, with D uncertain. This clonotype was obtained from a woman between 50 and 59 years old who had been exposed to COVID-19. CDR3 bases: TGTGCCAGCAGTTTACTAACGAATGAGCAGTTCTTC. Amino acid sequence: CASSLLTNEQFF.